This passage covers 9 T cell receptor beta chains from one sample sequenced in a study of blood T cell repertoires in COVID-19. This table comes from immunoSEQ multiplex PCR, and its TCRdb copy is limited to in-frame clones, with some not included. The profile shows approximately 180,000 clones, around 85% of them singletons. Sequenced input: peripheral blood. The source of these receptors is a woman of 80 years or more with acute or convalescent COVID-19.

This clone occurred many times. The CDR3 is CAINKTGFYLYEQYF. CDR3 bases: TGTGCCATCAATAAAACAGGGTTTTACCTCTACGAGCAGTACTTC. This sequence joins TRBV10-3 and TRBJ2-7; maybe TRBD1 (6 bases). CDR3 size: 15 residues. In germline, CDR1 is ENHRY, CDR2 SYGVKD. The V end lost 7 bases, the J end lost 3 bases, and 19 bases lay between the germline ends.

J is TRBJ2-4 and V is TRBV15; a possible D gene is TRBD2 (5 bases). V dropped 1 base and J dropped 7 bases, with 23 bases sitting between them. From germline, CDR1 is LNHNV and CDR2 YYDKDF (reference sequence). This CDR3 contains 18 residues. The CDR3 sequence is CATSRGAHQVGDWNIQYF. For the CDR3, the DNA is TGTGCCACCAGCAGAGGGGCCCACCAGGTGGGAGATTGGAACATTCAGTACTTC.

The rearrangement joins TRBV12-5 to TRBJ2-3; D is unresolved. The germline V and J ends were trimmed by 5 bases and 0 bases, with 12 bases remaining between them. This CDR3 region has 15 residues. Germline V gene data show CDR1 as LGHNT and CDR2 as FRNRAP. The CDR3 loop is CASGPARRSTDTQYF. Here the CDR3 DNA reads TGTGCTAGTGGTCCCGCACGGCGGAGCACAGATACGCAGTATTTT.

This chain joins TRBV7-9 and TRBJ1-2, with D unresolved. CDR1 is SEHNR, CDR2 FQNEAQ, per germline (reference sequence). The CDR3 runs to 15 residues. V was cut by 3 bases and J by 5 bases, with 16 bases left in between. The CDR3 protein is CASSFGYQDQYGYTF. CDR3 in DNA: TGTGCCAGCAGCTTTGGGTACCAGGATCAGTATGGCTACACCTTC.

The chain uses TRBV5-1 and TRBJ1-3; D perhaps matches TRBD1 (6 bases). V lost 4 bases and J lost 0, with 8 bases in between. This CDR3 has 14 residues. Per germline, CDR1 SGHRS and CDR2 YFSETQ. DNA of the CDR3: TGCGCCAGCAGCCCGGACAGCTCTGGAAACACCATATATTTT. This encodes CASSPDSSGNTIYF.

The chain carries TRBV24-1 and TRBJ1-3; 9 bases are a match to TRBD1. Germline V gives CDR1 KGHDR, CDR2 SFDVKD. Trimming took 9 bases from V and 3 from J; bases not matched to a gene: 8. The CDR3 is 15 residues long. The CDR3 loop is CATSPDRGHGNTIYF. The CDR3 region has the DNA TGTGCCACCTCCCCGGACAGGGGACATGGAAACACCATATATTTT.

CDR3 DNA: TGTGCCAGCAGCTTAGGGGCCGGGTCGACAGATACGCAGTATTTT. It translates to CASSLGAGSTDTQYF. This rearrangement joins TRBV13 to TRBJ2-3; D not certain. Trimming stripped 0 bases from V and 3 bases from J, with 10 bases between. Looked up from germline, CDR1 is PRHDT and CDR2 is FYEKMQ (reference sequence). The CDR3 is 15 amino acids.

This clone was detected a few times. The DNA of the CDR3 is TGTGCCAGCACCGACGCGAGGGGCACAGATACGCAGTATTTT. Residues: CASTDARGTDTQYF. The gene calls are TRBV9 and TRBJ2-3, with a possible D match to TRBD2 (5 bases). This CDR3 spans 14 amino acids. V lost 6 bases to trimming and J lost 1 base, with 12 bases between them. Germline loops: CDR1 SGDLS, CDR2 YYNGEE.

The chain carries TRBV7-8 and TRBJ1-6; 9 nucleotides match TRBD1. V dropped 3 bases and J dropped 7; count of bases not matched to a gene: 7. Per the germline V gene, CDR1 is SGHVS and CDR2 is FQNEAQ. The CDR3 runs 16 residues. CDR3 region: CASSFMTGGRNSPLHF. Written as DNA, the CDR3 is TGTGCCAGCAGCTTCATGACAGGGGGAAGGAATTCACCCCTCCACTTT.